Sequencing of this TCR beta chain was carried out in a study of monozygotic twins with inflammatory bowel disease (dated by TCRdb to about 2019). Broadly, across the study: The complete study included about 30 monozygotic twin pairs: 19 IBD-discordant Danish pairs and nine German pairs, of which four were IBD-concordant and five were IBD-discordant. Each individual had, on average, about 151 000 unique TCRalpha sequences and 181 000 unique TCRbeta sequences available for analysis. Within discordant pairs, disease-associated traits were sought mainly by comparing IBD patients with their genetically identical healthy co-twins.

The receptor library was made with 5' RACE. Preparation of each TCR library used around 3.5 ug of total RNA. For each sample, cDNA synthesis was carried out in eight separate reactions using SMARTScribe reverse transcriptase. During cDNA synthesis, template switching introduced unique molecular identifiers that contained a 6-nucleotide sample barcode. TCRalpha and TCRbeta cDNA was amplified by two nested PCRs of around 15 and 9 cycles, with bead purification after each PCR. Before amplification, the cDNA was both treated with uracil DNA-glycosylase and purified with the QIAquick PCR purification kit. The second PCR was the step at which Illumina TruSeq-compatible adapters and sample-specific barcodes were added. TapeStation and Qubit were used to check library quality and concentration, and roughly 4.9 ng of each library was pooled. Sequencing of the pooled libraries was done on an Illumina HiSeq2500 single-index Rapid Run using custom sequencing primers and 2 x 100 bp reads. The original pipeline was this. MiGEC version 1.2.6 was used for UMI-based consensus assembly to correct PCR and sequencing errors. MiXCR version 2.1.1 was used to carry out V(D)J alignment, clonotype assembly and CDR3 extraction. To normalise gene usage, clonotype sharing and MAIT/NKT TCR abundance, the top 1000, 10 000 and 20 000 clonotypes in each sample were analysed. Diversity was computed as the inverse Simpson index with the vegan R package after downsampling to 27 000 UMIs. Paired Mann-Whitney U tests were applied to discordant twin pairs, and Benjamini-Hochberg correction was used for multiple testing. Reprocessed by TCRdb, the reads give a single entry per CDR3 protein sequence, without DNA. The V and J calls shown here were made by TCRdb, not taken from the authors' results. This specimen's table enumerates about 210,000 distinct CDR3 sequences. Of the sample, roughly 7.7% is held by the ten largest clones.

Paper-wide results and their limitations: TCRbeta repertoire diversity, by inverse Simpson index, was decreased in IBD patients compared with their healthy co-twins. The analysis was unable to tell apart different T cell subtypes. Background noise and inter-individual variability may have been introduced into the repertoires by the differing immunosuppressive treatments among patients. No single strong signal or clonotype linked to IBD turned up in the results, so the idea that one exists was not supported. Compared with healthy twins, IBD patients had fewer clonotypes in common with other individuals, a difference most pronounced in patients showing signs of disease activity. Repertoire similarity did not differ between concordant and discordant twins, which could be due to limited statistical power.

From each donor, a roughly 2.7 ml peripheral blood sample was collected into PAXgene tubes and kept at -80 degrees C. Total RNA was isolated from whole blood with the PAXgene blood miRNA kit on an automated QIAcube, without T cell sorting. Peripheral blood from monozygotic twin pairs who were concordant or discordant for inflammatory bowel disease underwent deep TCRalpha and TCRbeta repertoire profiling using unique molecular barcoding. Smoking habits were recorded for all twin pairs, and each individual was classified as a current, former or never smoker. The CDR3 covers 15 residues, taking in both the cysteine and the phenylalanine. No DNA sequence is on record. In the germline V gene, CDR1 corresponds to MNHEY and CDR2 to SVGAGI. A word on this clonotype: This clone's antigen is unknown.

Recombination joined TRBV6-5 with TRBJ1-1; TCRdb selects TRBD1, and the lack of DNA leaves this call unchecked. The TCR originated in a human donor with ulcerative colitis or Crohn's disease, or a healthy co-twin of an affected twin (not recorded which). The sample was blood. This receptor has the CDR3 CASSCRDTENTEAFF.